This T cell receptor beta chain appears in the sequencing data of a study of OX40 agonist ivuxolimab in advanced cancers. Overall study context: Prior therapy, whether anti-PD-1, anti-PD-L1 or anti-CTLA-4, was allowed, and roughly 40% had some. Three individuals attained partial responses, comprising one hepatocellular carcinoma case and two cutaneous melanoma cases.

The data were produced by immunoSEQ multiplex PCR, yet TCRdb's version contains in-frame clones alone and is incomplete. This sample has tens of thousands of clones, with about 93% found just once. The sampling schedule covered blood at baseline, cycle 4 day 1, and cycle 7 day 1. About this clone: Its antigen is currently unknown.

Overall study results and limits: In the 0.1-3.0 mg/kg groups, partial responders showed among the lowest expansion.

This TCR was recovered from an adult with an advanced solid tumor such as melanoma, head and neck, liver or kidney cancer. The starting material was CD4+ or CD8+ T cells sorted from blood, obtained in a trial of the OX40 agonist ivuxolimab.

The DNA of the CDR3 is TGCAGCGTTGGGGACAGGGTGGAGCAGTACTTC. The encoded protein is CSVGDRVEQYF. The chain has TRBV29-1 and TRBJ2-7; 9 bases line up with TRBD1. The germline CDR1 and CDR2 sequences are SQVTM and ANQGSEA. The ends lost 4 bases at V and 7 bases at J; junction bases unmatched: 2. CDR3 size: 11 residues.